Shown below are 7 T cell receptor beta chains from a single sample sequenced in a study of shared clonotypes between healthy human individuals. CD45RO-negative CD8 cells positively selected for CCR7 made up the naive population, which excluded terminally differentiated effector memory CD45RA+ cells. Sequencing was performed with immunoSEQ multiplex PCR; in TCRdb, only in-frame clones are kept and a portion is missing. The data hold about 2.1 million clones, with 90% to 95% observed a single time. Material for sequencing was naive CD8+ T cells from PBMCs. The receptors shown here come from a man between 18 and 35 years old in good health. Some clones in this sample may be carry-over from other donors' samples.

V and J are TRBV7-9 and TRBJ2-2, with D uncertain. This CDR3 contains 14 residues. Per germline, CDR1 SEHNR and CDR2 FQNEAQ (reference sequence). V dropped 1 base and J dropped 5 bases, with 8 bases sitting between them. The CDR3 sequence is CASSLVKSTGELFF. The CDR3 DNA is TGTGCCAGCAGCTTAGTTAAGAGTACCGGGGAGCTGTTTTTT.

The genes are TRBV7-9 and TRBJ2-7, with D perhaps matching TRBD1 (6 bases). The ends were cut back, 0 bases at V and 2 bases at J, with 8 bases in the middle. Germline CDR1 reads SEHNR; CDR2 reads FQNEAQ (reference sequence). The CDR3 contains 14 residues. Here the CDR3 reads CASSLARGPYEQYF. CDR3 nucleotides: TGTGCCAGCAGCTTAGCCAGGGGCCCCTACGAGCAGTACTTC.

This chain links TRBV9 with TRBJ1-1, with D tentatively TRBD1 (6 bases). The CDR3 extends over 15 amino acids. Trimming stripped 2 bases from V and 1 base from J, with 12 bases between. In germline, CDR1 is SGDLS, CDR2 YYNGEE. For the CDR3, the DNA is TGTGCCAGCAGCGTCTCGGGACACAGGAACACTGAAGCTTTCTTT. This gives the protein CASSVSGHRNTEAFF.

CDR3 residues: CASSQVRGLADNEQFF. DNA for the CDR3: TGCGCCAGCAGCCAAGTTAGGGGACTAGCGGACAATGAGCAGTTCTTC. The chain carries TRBV4-1 and TRBJ2-1; 11 nucleotides match TRBD2. Losses at the gene ends were 1 base for V and 5 bases for J; bases not matched to a gene: 4. The CDR3 runs 16 residues. CDR1 and CDR2 from the germline V gene are MGHRA and YSYEKL.

In its sample, this clone was seen once. The J gene is TRBJ1-2, the V gene TRBV30; no clear D gene. V was clipped by 4 bases and J by 5 bases, with 29 bases between them. The CDR3 is made up of 18 amino acids. CDR1 is GTSNPN and CDR2 is SVGIG in the germline V gene (reference sequence). The CDR3 DNA reads as TGTGCCTGGACTCGGGTCTTTTTTGCGGAAACGAGGATATATGGCTACACCTTC. This codes for CAWTRVFFAETRIYGYTF.

The chain uses TRBV27 and TRBJ1-5; D perhaps matches TRBD1 (6 bases). V was pared by 6 bases and J by 0 bases, with 12 bases between. The germline gives CDR1 MNHEY, CDR2 SMNVEV (reference sequence). CDR3 size: 15 residues. CDR3 sequence: CASSRQANSNQPQHF. CDR3 nucleotides: TGTGCCAGCAGCCGACAGGCAAATAGCAATCAGCCCCAGCATTTT.

V and J are TRBV9 and TRBJ2-1; TRBD2 agrees at 10 bases. J was trimmed by 8 bases and V by 1 base; bases with no gene match: 3. Germline V lookup: CDR1 SGDLS, CDR2 YYNGEE. The CDR3 has 14 amino acids. The CDR3, as DNA: TGTGCCAGCAGCGTACTAGCGGGAGTAGATGAGCAGTTCTTC. Amino acid sequence: CASSVLAGVDEQFF.